This TCR beta chain comes out of a study of blood T cell repertoires in COVID-19. The table came from immunoSEQ multiplex PCR; TCRdb's copy has only in-frame clones and leaves some out. The data show roughly 320,000 clones, more than 85% seen once. The V gene's germline CDR1 is MNHEY and CDR2 SMNVEV (reference sequence). This CDR3 has 15 residues. V was pared by 6 bases and J by 0 bases, with 13 bases between. This clone showed up just once. V gene TRBV27 combines with J gene TRBJ2-3, with D perhaps matching TRBD2 (5 bases). The sequence was collected from a woman aged 25-40 years who had been exposed to COVID-19. The sequenced sample was PBMCs or T cells enriched from blood (not recorded which). CDR3 sequence (DNA): TGTGCCAGCAGCGTTGGACGGACTAGCACAGATACGCAGTATTTT. Its translation is CASSVGRTSTDTQYF.